Below, 8 T cell receptor beta chains from the same sample are listed, as sequenced in a study of CD8+ T cells in alopecia areata. After isolation, RNA underwent reverse transcription to generate cDNA as the sequencing template. The method was immunoSEQ multiplex PCR; TCRdb's version includes in-frame clones alone and lacks a portion of them. This table holds over 150,000 clones, approximately 56% found once. Source: CD4+ T cells sorted from blood, taken at week 0. The receptor source for this set is a human donor with alopecia areata.

The chain is built from TRBV30 and TRBJ2-5; the D is unclear. Trimming took 5 bases from V and 7 from J, leaving 8 bases between them. The CDR3 has 10 residues. The germline V gene has CDR1 GTSNPN and CDR2 SVGIG (reference sequence). The CDR3, as DNA: TGTGCCTGGGGGGTTGTGACCCAGTACTTC. This gives the protein CAWGVVTQYF.

The chain links TRBV5-1 to TRBJ2-7; tentatively, D is TRBD1 (5 bases). Germline V gives CDR1 SGHRS, CDR2 YFSETQ. The CDR3 runs 15 residues. With 3 bases removed from V and 2 bases from J, the gap between germline ends came to 15 bases. The CDR3 is CASSSLDRVAYEQYF. CDR3 nucleotides: TGCGCCAGCAGCTCCCTCGACAGAGTAGCCTACGAGCAGTACTTC.

The CDR3, as DNA: TGTGCCAGCAGTTCCCCGCCTCAGGGAAACGAGCAGTACTTC. Amino acid sequence: CASSSPPQGNEQYF. The chain links TRBV28 to TRBJ2-7, with a possible D match to TRBD1 (5 bases). The ends were cut back, 4 bases at V and 5 bases at J, with 15 bases in the middle. CDR1 and CDR2 (germline): MDHEN, SYDVKM. The CDR3 is 14 residues long.

This clone was seen many times. This chain uses TRBV7-9 with TRBJ1-1, with TRBD1 as a possible D gene (5 bases). The germline V and J ends were trimmed by 7 bases and 0 bases, with 15 bases remaining between them. CDR1 and CDR2 (germline): SEHNR, FQNEAQ (reference sequence). CDR3 length: 15 amino acids. The CDR3 is CASIPRDLMNTEAFF. The CDR3 DNA is TGTGCCAGCATCCCAAGGGACTTGATGAACACTGAAGCTTTCTTT.

This clone appeared a few times. The gene calls are TRBV29-1 and TRBJ1-1; 7 bases line up with TRBD1. The CDR3 length is 15 residues. Unmatched junction bases numbered 5, after V lost 1 base and J lost 0 bases. The germline gives CDR1 SQVTM, CDR2 ANQGSEA. CDR3 DNA sequence: TGCAGCGTTGAAGGGGGGGGACAGATGAACACTGAAGCTTTCTTT. Translated, it gives CSVEGGGQMNTEAFF.

A few counts support this clone. The chain uses TRBV29-1 and TRBJ1-1, with no clear D. The CDR3 is made up of 13 amino acids. V lost 2 bases and J lost 6, with 13 bases in between. Per the germline V gene, CDR1 is SQVTM and CDR2 is ANQGSEA. For the CDR3, the DNA is TGCAGCGTTGAACGACGGCTCCGGGCTGAAGCTTTCTTT. It is translated as CSVERRLRAEAFF. Full variable domain (rest looked up from reference TRBV29-1 and TRBJ1-1): SAVISQKPSRDICQRGTSLTIQCQVDSQVTMMFWYRQQPGQSLTLIATANQGSEATYESGFVIDKFPISRPNLTFSTLTVSNMSPEDSSIYLCSVERRLRAEAFFGQGTRLTVV.

This rearrangement joins TRBV2 to TRBJ2-5; D not resolved. CDR1 and CDR2 (germline): SNHLY, FYNNEI. V was shortened by 3 bases and J by 1 base, with 6 bases between the two germline ends. This CDR3 has 13 residues. CDR3 region: CASSEVGQETQYF. In DNA form, the CDR3 reads TGTGCCAGCAGTGAGGTGGGCCAAGAGACCCAGTACTTC.

The J gene is TRBJ2-1, the V gene TRBV5-6; 8 bases are a match to TRBD2. In germline, CDR1 is SGHDT, CDR2 YYEEEE. The CDR3 consists of 15 residues. V dropped 7 bases and J dropped 5; count of bases not matched to a gene: 11. The CDR3 spells CASPIGGGIDNEQFF. The CDR3 region has the DNA TGTGCCAGCCCAATAGGCGGGGGGATTGACAATGAGCAGTTCTTC.